This T cell receptor (beta chain) was sequenced in a study of blood T cell repertoires in COVID-19. Study in general: T cells, B-cell-depleted T cells, or PBMCs provided the cDNA or gDNA that served as material.

This CDR3 spans 16 amino acids. Germline CDR1 is MDHEN and CDR2 is SYDVKM. Trimming pared 2 bases from V and 8 bases from J, leaving 19 bases between. Original methodology: Amplification of reference gene primers was used by the study to estimate nucleated cell counts. Repertoires were generated with immunoSEQ multiplex PCR, while TCRdb's copy carries only in-frame clones and drops some. The DNA gave D and trimming, while V, J and clone size come from that table. The sample has approximately 41,000 clones; 88% are singletons. The receptor was derived from a woman in her 40s with acute or convalescent COVID-19. The chain combines TRBV28 with TRBJ2-1; tentatively, D is TRBD1 (6 bases). Sample: peripheral blood. This chain's CDR3 is CASSLAAQGFGDEQFF. The CDR3 DNA follows: TGTGCCAGCAGTTTAGCCGCACAGGGCTTCGGTGATGAGCAGTTCTTC.